This entry describes one TCR beta chain. Some clones are missing from TCRdb's copy, which holds only in-frame ones; the method was immunoSEQ multiplex PCR. Found here are about 94,000 clones, roughly 80% of them singletons; the top ten hold 15% to 20%. Germline V gene lookup returns CDR1 LNHNV and CDR2 YYDKDF (reference sequence). Trimming pared 3 bases from V and 6 bases from J, leaving 8 bases between. There are 13 residues in the CDR3. This specimen comes from a study of blood T cell repertoires in COVID-19. Looking at the study overall: T cells, B-cell-depleted T cells, or PBMCs provided the cDNA or gDNA that served as material.

The sample comprised peripheral blood. This rearrangement joins TRBV15 to TRBJ2-2; D is unclear. The sequence was collected from a human donor in a cohort sampled during active COVID-19. This CDR3 is CATSSGISGELFF. The CDR3, as DNA: TGTGCCACCAGCAGCGGTATATCCGGGGAGCTGTTTTTT.